The following is a T cell receptor beta chain sequence with its context. This sample is part of a study of shared T cell receptors in the human thymus. The CDR3 runs to 15 residues. V lost 1 base and J lost 5; bases outside the gene matches: 7. Germline CDR1 and CDR2: MNHNY and SVGAGI (reference sequence). Using immunoSEQ multiplex PCR, the repertoire was profiled, and TCRdb retains in-frame clones only, with some absent. In the table there are under 700,000 clones, 75% to 85% of which are singletons. The data were also submitted as part of a second study, on human thymus T cells. That source notes: Among the donors, all were healthy Finnish infants having corrective surgery for congenital heart defects. Thymic material originated from resections removed in the course of corrective heart surgery. Use of V and J genes seemed skewed within the thymic and blood repertoires.

This TCR derives from a boy less than two years old with a congenital heart defect. The rearrangement links TRBV6-6 to TRBJ2-7, with 8 nucleotides matching TRBD2. Sequenced sample: thymocytes. CDR3 amino acids: CASSYYGGRSHEQYF. CDR3 bases: TGTGCCAGCAGTTACTACGGCGGGAGGAGTCACGAGCAGTACTTC.